A selection of T cell receptor beta chains follows, all from one sample in a study of T cell responses to AZD1222 COVID-19 vaccine. The protocol was immunoSEQ multiplex PCR, while the TCRdb copy is restricted to in-frame clones and leaves out a portion. The data contain approximately 140,000 clones, roughly 90% of them singletons. The sample here was peripheral blood, taken 28 days after the second AZD1222 dose. These receptors all stem from an adult who received the AZD1222 COVID-19 vaccine. Both conserved end residues are part of each CDR3. A D gene is named only where the DNA matches it firmly. Clone size appears in some rows only: once, few, many, or a class for an expanded clone.

clone_size,d_call,j_call,v_call,cdr3_nt,cdr3_aa
-,-,TRBJ1-3,TRBV19,TGTGCCAGTACCCCTAGGCCAGCCTCTGGAAACACCATATATTTT,CASTPRPASGNTIYF
-,TRBD1,TRBJ1-1,TRBV19,TGTGCCAGTAGTTCACAGGGGGCCGGCACTGAAGCTTTCTTT,CASSSQGAGTEAFF
-,TRBD2,TRBJ2-1,TRBV28,TGTGCCAGCAGTCGACTAGCGGGGATGAGATACAATGAGCAGTTCTTC,CASSRLAGMRYNEQFF
-,-,TRBJ1-3,TRBV28,TGTGCCAGCAGTATCCCGACAGGCCGGGGAAACACCATATATTTT,CASSIPTGRGNTIYF
-,-,TRBJ2-7,TRBV5-4,TGTGCCAGCAGCTTGGGGCAGGGAAGCGAGCAGTACTTC,CASSLGQGSEQYF
-,-,TRBJ2-5,TRBV30,TGTGCCTGGGGAGTACCTAAAGAGACCCAGTACTTC,CAWGVPKETQYF
-,TRBD1,TRBJ2-7,TRBV10-3,TGTGCCATCAGTGACACGACAGGGGGCGATGAGCAGTACTTC,CAISDTTGGDEQYF
-,TRBD1,TRBJ2-7,TRBV9,TGTGCCAGCAGCGCCGCCGGGACAGGGACAACCTACGAGCAGTACTTC,CASSAAGTGTTYEQYF
-,-,TRBJ2-6,TRBV7-6,TGTGCCAGCAGCTTTTGGACTGCCCTCTCTGGGGCCAACGTCCTGACTTTC,CASSFWTALSGANVLTF
-,TRBD1,TRBJ2-3,TRBV27,TGTGCCAGCAGTTTCTCAGGGGGCCGAAGCGATACGCAGTATTTT,CASSFSGGRSDTQYF
-,-,TRBJ1-1,TRBV28,TGTGCCAGCAGTTTCCCATCACAGGCGAAAGAAGCTTTCTTT,CASSFPSQAKEAFF
-,-,TRBJ2-7,TRBV30,TGTGCCTGGAGTGGGCTTTCGACCTACGAGCAGTACTTC,CAWSGLSTYEQYF
-,-,TRBJ2-5,TRBV6-5,TGTGCGAGCAGGGGCCCTGAAGAGACCCAGTACTTC,CASRGPEETQYF
once,TRBD1,TRBJ1-5,TRBV28,TGTGCCAGCACCCCCGGACAGGGGAATCAGCCCCAGCATTTT,CASTPGQGNQPQHF
-,TRBD1,TRBJ1-2,TRBV7-2,TGTGCCAGCAACATAGAGGACAGGGTTGGCTACACCTTC,CASNIEDRVGYTF
-,-,TRBJ1-3,TRBV2,TGTGCCAGCAGTGAAAGGGATACAGGAAACACCATATATTTT,CASSERDTGNTIYF
-,-,TRBJ2-6,TRBV10-1,TGCGCCAGCAGCCGACAGAGCTTGAGGGCCAACGTCCTGACTTTC,CASSRQSLRANVLTF
-,-,TRBJ2-5,TRBV2,TGTGCCAGTAGGGACCAAGAGACCCAGTACTTC,CASRDQETQYF
once,-,TRBJ1-5,TRBV30,TGTGCCTGGACCCCCGACAGGCTTCGTTCGCCCCAGCATTTT,CAWTPDRLRSPQHF
-,-,TRBJ2-7,TRBV5-4,TGTGCCAGCAGTATCGATATACCGGGACGTGTCACCTACTACGAGCAGTACTTC,CASSIDIPGRVTYYEQYF
-,TRBD1,TRBJ1-4,TRBV2,TGTGCCAGCAGTGGGGGACAGGGGGCTTCTGAAAAACTGTTTTTT,CASSGGQGASEKLFF
-,TRBD1,TRBJ2-3,TRBV7-2,TGTGCCAGCAGCTTAAGAGGGGGCGGGGATACGCAGTATTTT,CASSLRGGGDTQYF
-,-,TRBJ2-7,TRBV13,TGTGCCAGCAGCTTAGGGGACAGAGCTCATTACGAGCAGTACTTC,CASSLGDRAHYEQYF
-,-,TRBJ1-3,TRBV9,TGTGCCAGCAGCGTAGGGTCGGGTAGCGGAAACACCATATATTTT,CASSVGSGSGNTIYF
-,-,TRBJ1-1,TRBV2,TGTGCCAGCACTGCGGTAGGGGGAACTACCTTAAGGGCTTTCTTT,CASTAVGGTTLRAFF
-,-,TRBJ2-2,TRBV9,TGTGCCAGCAGCGTGGCGGGGTGGGTGGACACCGGGGAGCTGTTTTTT,CASSVAGWVDTGELFF
-,TRBD1,TRBJ1-6,TRBV24-1,TGTGCCACCAGTGATTCGAACAGGGGACTCAATTCACCCCTCCACTTT,CATSDSNRGLNSPLHF
-,-,TRBJ2-7,TRBV11-3,TGTGCCAGCAGCTTAGCACAGGTCCCCCACGAGCAGTACTTC,CASSLAQVPHEQYF
-,TRBD2,TRBJ2-3,TRBV28,TGTGCCAGCAGTTTAACTAGCGGGAGAGTCGGAGATACGCAGTATTTT,CASSLTSGRVGDTQYF
-,TRBD2,TRBJ2-3,TRBV6-6,TGTGCCAGCAGTTACGACTTAGCGGGTGACAATACGCAGTATTTT,CASSYDLAGDNTQYF
-,-,TRBJ1-3,TRBV5-4,TGTGCCAGCATCAAAGGGGCGATCTCTGGAAACACCATATATTTT,CASIKGAISGNTIYF
few,-,TRBJ2-1,TRBV10-2,TGCGCCAGCAGATTATCAGACTCCTACAATGAGCAGTTCTTC,CASRLSDSYNEQFF
-,-,TRBJ2-5,TRBV28,TGTGCCAGCAGTTTACTACAGGGTGTAAAGACCCAGTACTTC,CASSLLQGVKTQYF
once,-,TRBJ2-5,TRBV18,TGTGCCAGCTCACGTGGGACTTCCCCGCACGAGACCCAGTACTTC,CASSRGTSPHETQYF
few,TRBD2,TRBJ2-2,TRBV5-1,TGCGCCAGCTCGGGACTAGCGGGAGCGGGTACCGGGGAGCTGTTTTTT,CASSGLAGAGTGELFF
-,TRBD1,TRBJ1-1,TRBV15,TGTGCCACCAGCAGAGATCAGGGGGGGGGCCTCGGTCGGAAGACTGAAGCTTTCTTT,CATSRDQGGGLGRKTEAFF
-,-,TRBJ2-4,TRBV2,TGTGCCAGCAGTGAAGTTTTTGGCGGGGGCCCCGACATTCAGTACTTC,CASSEVFGGGPDIQYF
-,-,TRBJ1-5,TRBV5-4,TGTGCCAGCAGCTTGGACAGGAATAGCAATCAGCCCCAGCATTTT,CASSLDRNSNQPQHF
-,-,TRBJ1-1,TRBV9,TGTGCCAGCACTCCTACAGGGCTGAACACTGAAGCTTTCTTT,CASTPTGLNTEAFF
-,-,TRBJ2-7,TRBV24-1,TGTGCCACCAGTGATGGGACCGTCGGCCACGAGCAGTACTTC,CATSDGTVGHEQYF
-,TRBD2,TRBJ2-1,TRBV24-1,TGTGCCACCAGCGAGGGCGTATTTGGGACTAGCGGGGGAGTAAGAGCCTACAATGAGCAGTTCTTC,CATSEGVFGTSGGVRAYNEQFF
-,-,TRBJ1-6,TRBV7-2,TGTGCCAGCAGCTTCAACCTACAAGCGTCCTATAATTCACCCCTCCACTTT,CASSFNLQASYNSPLHF
-,-,TRBJ2-7,TRBV5-1,TGCGCCAGCAGCTTAGGGAAAAGCTCCTACGAGCAGTACTTC,CASSLGKSSYEQYF
-,-,TRBJ1-2,TRBV19,TGTGCCAGTAGCATCCGGACAGCGAGTCCCTATGGCTACACCTTC,CASSIRTASPYGYTF
once,TRBD1,TRBJ1-2,TRBV5-6,TGTGCCAGCGCTCGGACAGGGGCAAATGGCTACACCTTC,CASARTGANGYTF
-,TRBD1,TRBJ1-1,TRBV5-1,TGCGCCAGCAGCCCATTGGACAGGGACGGCACTGAAGCTTTCTTT,CASSPLDRDGTEAFF
-,TRBD2,TRBJ2-2,TRBV7-8,TGTGCCAGCAGCTTAGGGCGATTCTTTCGCGGCGGGAGAGCCGGGGAGCTGTTTTTT,CASSLGRFFRGGRAGELFF
-,-,TRBJ1-3,TRBV9,TGTGCCAGCAGCGCGGGTACTATTAGGTTCGCTGAAAGAGGAAACACCATATATTTT,CASSAGTIRFAERGNTIYF
-,-,TRBJ2-7,TRBV28,TGTGCCAGCAGAGGCGACATTCCCGTCTCCTACGAGCAGTACTTC,CASRGDIPVSYEQYF
-,-,TRBJ2-2,TRBV19,TGTGCCAGCCGGTACACCGGGGAGCTGTTTTTT,CASRYTGELFF